This T cell receptor (beta chain) was captured in a study of T cell responses to AZD1222 COVID-19 vaccine. Findings of the study overall: Among the donors, most were white British and more were female, and clonal diversity was possibly underestimated.

The assay was immunoSEQ multiplex PCR, and TCRdb's table has in-frame clones only and misses some. In the table there are around 63,000 clones, over 75% of which are singletons. V was clipped by 5 bases and J by 8 bases, with 9 bases between them. This CDR3 is built from 12 residues. From germline, CDR1 is KGHSH and CDR2 LQKENI. In the case of this clone: No antigen is known for it.

This sample comprised peripheral blood, obtained on day 0 of AZD1222 vaccination. The clonotype comes from an adult in good health. The gene calls are TRBV18 and TRBJ1-4; no clear D. The CDR3 here is CASSLSGEKLFF. The CDR3 coding sequence is TGTGCCAGCTCATTGTCGGGGGAAAAACTGTTTTTT.